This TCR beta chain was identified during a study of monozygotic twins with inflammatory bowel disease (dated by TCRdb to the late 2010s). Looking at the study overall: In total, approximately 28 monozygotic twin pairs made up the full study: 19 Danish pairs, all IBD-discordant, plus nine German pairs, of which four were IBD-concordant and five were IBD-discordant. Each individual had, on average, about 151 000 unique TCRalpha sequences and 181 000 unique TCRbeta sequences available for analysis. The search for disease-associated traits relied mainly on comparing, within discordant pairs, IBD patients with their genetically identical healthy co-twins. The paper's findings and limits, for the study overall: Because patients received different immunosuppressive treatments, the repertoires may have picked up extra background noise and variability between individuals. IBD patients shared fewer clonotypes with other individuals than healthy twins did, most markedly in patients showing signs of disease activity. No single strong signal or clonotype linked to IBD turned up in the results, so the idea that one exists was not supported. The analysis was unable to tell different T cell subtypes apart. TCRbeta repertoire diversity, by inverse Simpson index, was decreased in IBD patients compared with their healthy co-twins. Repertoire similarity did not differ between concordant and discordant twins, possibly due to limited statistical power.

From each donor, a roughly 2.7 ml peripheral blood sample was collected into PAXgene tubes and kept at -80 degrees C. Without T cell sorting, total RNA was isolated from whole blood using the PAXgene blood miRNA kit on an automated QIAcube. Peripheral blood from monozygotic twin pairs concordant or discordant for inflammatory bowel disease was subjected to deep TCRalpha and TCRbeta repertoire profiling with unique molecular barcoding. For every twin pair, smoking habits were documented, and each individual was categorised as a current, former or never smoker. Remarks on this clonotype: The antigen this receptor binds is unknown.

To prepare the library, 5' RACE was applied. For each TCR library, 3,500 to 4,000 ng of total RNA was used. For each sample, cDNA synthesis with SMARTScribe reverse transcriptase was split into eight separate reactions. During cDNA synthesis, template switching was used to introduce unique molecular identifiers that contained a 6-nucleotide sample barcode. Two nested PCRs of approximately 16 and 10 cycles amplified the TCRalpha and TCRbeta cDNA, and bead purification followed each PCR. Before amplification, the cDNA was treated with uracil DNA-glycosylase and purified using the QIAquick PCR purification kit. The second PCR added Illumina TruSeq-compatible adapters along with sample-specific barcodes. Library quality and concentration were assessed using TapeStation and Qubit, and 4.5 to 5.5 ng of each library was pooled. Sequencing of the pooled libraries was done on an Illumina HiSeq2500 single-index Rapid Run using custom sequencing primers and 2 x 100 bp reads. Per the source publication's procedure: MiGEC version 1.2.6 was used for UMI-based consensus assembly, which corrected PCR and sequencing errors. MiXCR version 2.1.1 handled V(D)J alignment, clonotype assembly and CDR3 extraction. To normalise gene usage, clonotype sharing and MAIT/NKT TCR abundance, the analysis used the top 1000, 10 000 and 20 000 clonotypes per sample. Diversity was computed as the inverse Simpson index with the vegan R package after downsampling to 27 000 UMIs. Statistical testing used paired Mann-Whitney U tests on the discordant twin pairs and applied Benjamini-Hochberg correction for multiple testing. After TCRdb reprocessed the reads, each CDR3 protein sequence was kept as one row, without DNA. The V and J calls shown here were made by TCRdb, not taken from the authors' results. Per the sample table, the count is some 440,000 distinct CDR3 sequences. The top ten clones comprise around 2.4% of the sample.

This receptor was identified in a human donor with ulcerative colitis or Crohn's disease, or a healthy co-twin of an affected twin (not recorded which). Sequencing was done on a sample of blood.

The CDR3 is CASSKDGEARDPLHF. The sequence joins TRBV5-1 to TRBJ1-6. The CDR3 has 15 amino acids, counting the end cysteine and phenylalanine. No DNA was logged. CDR1 SGHRS and CDR2 YFSETQ are derived from the germline V gene.